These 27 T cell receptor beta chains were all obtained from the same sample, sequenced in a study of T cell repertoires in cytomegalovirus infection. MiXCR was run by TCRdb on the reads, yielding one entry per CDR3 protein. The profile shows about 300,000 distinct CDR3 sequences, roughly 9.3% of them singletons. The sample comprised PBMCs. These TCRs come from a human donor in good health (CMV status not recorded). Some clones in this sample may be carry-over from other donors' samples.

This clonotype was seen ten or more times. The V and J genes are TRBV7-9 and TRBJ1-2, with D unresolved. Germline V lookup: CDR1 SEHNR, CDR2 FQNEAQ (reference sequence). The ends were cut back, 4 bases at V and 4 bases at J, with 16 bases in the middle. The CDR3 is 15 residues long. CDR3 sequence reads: CASSSPPAGSYGYTF. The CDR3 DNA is TGTGCCAGCAGCTCTCCTCCGGCGGGGAGCTATGGCTACACCTTC. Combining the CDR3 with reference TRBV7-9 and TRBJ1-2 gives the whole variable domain DTGVSQNPRHKITKRGQNVTFRCDPISEHNRLYWYRQTLGQGPEFLTYFQNEAQLEKSRLLSDRFSAERPKGSFSTLEIQRTEQGDSAMYLCASSSPPAGSYGYTFGSGTRLTVV.

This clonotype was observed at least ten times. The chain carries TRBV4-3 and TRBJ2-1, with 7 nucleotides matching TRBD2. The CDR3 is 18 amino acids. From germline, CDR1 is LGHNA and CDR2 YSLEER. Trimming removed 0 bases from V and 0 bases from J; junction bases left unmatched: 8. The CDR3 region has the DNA TGCGCCAGCAGCCAAGAAGGGCGGGGGTCCAGCTCCTACAATGAGCAGTTCTTC. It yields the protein CASSQEGRGSSSYNEQFF.

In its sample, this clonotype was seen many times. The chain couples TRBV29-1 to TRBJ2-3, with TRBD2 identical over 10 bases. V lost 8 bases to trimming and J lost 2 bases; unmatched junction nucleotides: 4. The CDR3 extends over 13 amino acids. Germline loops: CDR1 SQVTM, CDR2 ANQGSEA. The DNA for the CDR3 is TGCAGCATTACTAGCGGGGTCACAGATACGCAGTATTTT. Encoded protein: CSITSGVTDTQYF.

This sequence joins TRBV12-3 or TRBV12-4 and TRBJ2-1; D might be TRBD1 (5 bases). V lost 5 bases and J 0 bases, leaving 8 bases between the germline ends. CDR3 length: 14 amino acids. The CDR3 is CASSPGYSYNEQFF. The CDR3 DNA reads TGTGCCAGCAGTCCAGGGTACTCCTACAATGAGCAGTTCTTC.

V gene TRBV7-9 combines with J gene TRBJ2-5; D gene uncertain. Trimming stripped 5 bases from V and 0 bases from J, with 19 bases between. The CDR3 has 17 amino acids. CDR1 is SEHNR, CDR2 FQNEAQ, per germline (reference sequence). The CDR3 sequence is CASSASAARPYQETQYF. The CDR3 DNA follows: TGTGCCAGCAGCGCCTCTGCCGCGCGGCCGTACCAAGAGACCCAGTACTTC.

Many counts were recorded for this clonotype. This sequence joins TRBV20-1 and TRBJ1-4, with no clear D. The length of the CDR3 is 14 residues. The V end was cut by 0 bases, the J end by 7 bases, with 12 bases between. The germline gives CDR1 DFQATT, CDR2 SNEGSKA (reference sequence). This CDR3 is CSARDLRAGEKLFF. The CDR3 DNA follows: TGCAGTGCTAGAGATCTAAGGGCTGGTGAAAAACTGTTTTTT.

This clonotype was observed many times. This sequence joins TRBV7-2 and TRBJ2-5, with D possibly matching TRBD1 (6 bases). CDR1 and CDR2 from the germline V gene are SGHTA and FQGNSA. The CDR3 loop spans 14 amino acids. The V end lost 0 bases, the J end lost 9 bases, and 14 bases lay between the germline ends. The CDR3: CASSLAPLKGAQYF. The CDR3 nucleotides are TGTGCCAGCAGCTTAGCGCCCCTTAAGGGGGCCCAGTACTTC.

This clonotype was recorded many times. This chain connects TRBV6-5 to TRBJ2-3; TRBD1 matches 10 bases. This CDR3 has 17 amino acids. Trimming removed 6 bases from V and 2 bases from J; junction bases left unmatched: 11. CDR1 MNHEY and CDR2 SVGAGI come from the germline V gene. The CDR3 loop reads CASSLPRTGGITDTQYF. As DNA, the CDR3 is TGTGCCAGCAGCCTGCCCCGGACAGGGGGGATCACAGATACGCAGTATTTT.

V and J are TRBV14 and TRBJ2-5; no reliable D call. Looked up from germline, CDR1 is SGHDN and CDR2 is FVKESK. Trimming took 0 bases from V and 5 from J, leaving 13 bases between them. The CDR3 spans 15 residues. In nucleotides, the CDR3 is TGTGCCAGCAGCCAAGACCGACGAATATTGGAGACCCAGTACTTC. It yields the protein CASSQDRRILETQYF.

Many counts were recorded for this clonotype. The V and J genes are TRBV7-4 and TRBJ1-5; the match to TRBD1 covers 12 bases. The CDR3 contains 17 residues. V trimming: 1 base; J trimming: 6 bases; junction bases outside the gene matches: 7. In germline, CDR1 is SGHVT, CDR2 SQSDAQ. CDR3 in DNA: TGTGCCAGCAGCTTAGGGGACAGGGGGCGCGTCTCTCAGCCCCAGCATTTT. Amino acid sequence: CASSLGDRGRVSQPQHF.

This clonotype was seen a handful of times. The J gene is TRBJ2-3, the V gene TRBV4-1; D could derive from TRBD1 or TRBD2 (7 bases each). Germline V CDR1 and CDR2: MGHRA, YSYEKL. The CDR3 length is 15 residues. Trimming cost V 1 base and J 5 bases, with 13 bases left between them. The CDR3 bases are TGCGCCAGCAGCCAAGGGGAGGGGGCGGGAGATACGCAGTATTTT. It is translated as CASSQGEGAGDTQYF.

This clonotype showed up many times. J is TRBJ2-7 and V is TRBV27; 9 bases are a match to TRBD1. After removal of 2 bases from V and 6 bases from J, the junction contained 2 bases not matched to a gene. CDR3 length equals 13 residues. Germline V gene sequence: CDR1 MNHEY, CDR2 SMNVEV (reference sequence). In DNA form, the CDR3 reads TGTGCCAGCAGTTTAAGGGACAGGGTCGAGCAGTACTTC. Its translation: CASSLRDRVEQYF.

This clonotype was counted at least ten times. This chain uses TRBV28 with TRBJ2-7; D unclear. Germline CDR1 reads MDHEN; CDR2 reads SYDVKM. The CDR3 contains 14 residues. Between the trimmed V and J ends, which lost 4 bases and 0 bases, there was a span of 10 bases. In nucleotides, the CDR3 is TGTGCCAGCAGTTCAAGTGCGGCCTCCTACGAGCAGTACGTC. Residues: CASSSSAASYEQYV.

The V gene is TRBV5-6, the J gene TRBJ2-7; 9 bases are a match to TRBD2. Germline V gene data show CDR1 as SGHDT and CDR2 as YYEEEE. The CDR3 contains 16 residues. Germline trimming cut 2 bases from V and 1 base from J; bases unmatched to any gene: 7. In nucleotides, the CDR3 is TGTGCCAGCAGCTTATCTAGCGGGGCAGCATCCTACGAGCAGTACTTC. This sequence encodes CASSLSSGAASYEQYF.

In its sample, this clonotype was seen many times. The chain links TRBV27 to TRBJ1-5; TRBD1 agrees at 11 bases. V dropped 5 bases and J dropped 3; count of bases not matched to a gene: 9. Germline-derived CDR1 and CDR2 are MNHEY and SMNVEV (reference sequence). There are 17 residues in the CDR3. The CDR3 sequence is CASSPPGQGVNNQPQHF. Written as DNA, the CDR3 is TGTGCCAGCAGTCCGCCGGGACAGGGGGTGAACAATCAGCCCCAGCATTTT.

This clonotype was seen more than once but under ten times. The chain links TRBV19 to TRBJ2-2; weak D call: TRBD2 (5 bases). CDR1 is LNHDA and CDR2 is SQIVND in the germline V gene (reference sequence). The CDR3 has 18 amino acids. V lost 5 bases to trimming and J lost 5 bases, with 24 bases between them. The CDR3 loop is CASSVPDWGTRWTGELFF. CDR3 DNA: TGTGCCAGTAGTGTTCCGGACTGGGGAACAAGGTGGACCGGGGAGCTGTTTTTT. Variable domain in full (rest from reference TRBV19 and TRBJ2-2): DGGITQSPKYLFRKEGQNVTLSCEQNLNHDAMYWYRQDPGQGLRLIYYSQIVNDFQKGDIAEGYSVSREKKESFPLTVTSAQKNPTAFYLCASSVPDWGTRWTGELFFGEGSRLTVL.

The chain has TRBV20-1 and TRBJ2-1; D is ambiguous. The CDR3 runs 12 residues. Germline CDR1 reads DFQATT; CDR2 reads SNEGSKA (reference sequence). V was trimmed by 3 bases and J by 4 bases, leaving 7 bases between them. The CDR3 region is CSARDAYNEQFF. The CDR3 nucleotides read TGCAGTGCTAGGGACGCATACAATGAGCAGTTCTTC.

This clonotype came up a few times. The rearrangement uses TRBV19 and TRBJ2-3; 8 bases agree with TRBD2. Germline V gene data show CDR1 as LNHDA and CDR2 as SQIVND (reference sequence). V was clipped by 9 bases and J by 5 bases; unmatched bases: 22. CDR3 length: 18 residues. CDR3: CASTPGRATSYLQDTQYF. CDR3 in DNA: TGTGCCAGCACCCCCGGGAGGGCGACATCGTACCTTCAAGATACGCAGTATTTT.

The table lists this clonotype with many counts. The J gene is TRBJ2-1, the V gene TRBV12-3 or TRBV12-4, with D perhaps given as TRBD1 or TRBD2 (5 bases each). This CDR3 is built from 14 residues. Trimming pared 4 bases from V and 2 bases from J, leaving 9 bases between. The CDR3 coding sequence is TGTGCCAGCAGTTACGGGACGGCCTACAATGAGCAGTTCTTC. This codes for CASSYGTAYNEQFF.

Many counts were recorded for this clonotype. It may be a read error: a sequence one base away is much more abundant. DNA of the CDR3: TGTGCCAGCAGCTTAGCGGAGGGAACAGATACGCAGTATTTT. This gives the protein CASSLAEGTDTQYF. The chain carries TRBV7-9 and TRBJ2-3; a possible D gene is TRBD2 (6 bases). Looked up from germline, CDR1 is SEHNR and CDR2 is FQNEAQ (reference sequence). The V end was cut by 0 bases, the J end by 3 bases, with 7 bases between. CDR3 size: 14 residues.

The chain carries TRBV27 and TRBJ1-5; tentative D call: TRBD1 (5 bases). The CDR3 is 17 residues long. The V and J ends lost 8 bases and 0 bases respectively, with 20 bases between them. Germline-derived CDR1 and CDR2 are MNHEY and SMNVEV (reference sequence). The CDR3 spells CASRKAGTVFSNQPQHF. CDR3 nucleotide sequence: TGTGCCAGCCGAAAAGCGGGGACGGTTTTTAGCAATCAGCCCCAGCATTTT.

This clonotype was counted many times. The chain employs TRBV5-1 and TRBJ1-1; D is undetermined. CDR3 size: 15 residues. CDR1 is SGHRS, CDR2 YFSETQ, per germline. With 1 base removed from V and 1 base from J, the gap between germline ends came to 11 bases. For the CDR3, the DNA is TGCGCCAGCAGCTTGAGGCCAGCTGGGAACACTGAAGCTTTCTTT. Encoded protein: CASSLRPAGNTEAFF.

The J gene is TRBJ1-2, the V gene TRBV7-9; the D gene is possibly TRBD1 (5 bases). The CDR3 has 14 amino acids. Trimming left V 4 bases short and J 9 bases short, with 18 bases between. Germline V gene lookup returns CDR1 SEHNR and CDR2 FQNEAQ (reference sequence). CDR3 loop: CASSSFREIVSYTF. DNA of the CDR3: TGTGCCAGCAGCTCTTTCAGGGAGATCGTGAGCTACACCTTC.

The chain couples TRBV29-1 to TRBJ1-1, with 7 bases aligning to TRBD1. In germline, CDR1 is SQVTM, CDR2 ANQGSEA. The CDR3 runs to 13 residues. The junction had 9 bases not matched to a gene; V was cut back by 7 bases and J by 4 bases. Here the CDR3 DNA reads TGCAGCGCTTACAGGGGAGGAGGCACTGAAGCTTTCTTT. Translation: CSAYRGGGTEAFF.

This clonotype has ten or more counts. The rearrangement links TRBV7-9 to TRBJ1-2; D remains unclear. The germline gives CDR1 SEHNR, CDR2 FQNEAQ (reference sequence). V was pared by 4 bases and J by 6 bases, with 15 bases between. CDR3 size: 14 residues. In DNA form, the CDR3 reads TGTGCCAGCAGCTCCAGGAGCGGGTATGATGGCTACACCTTC. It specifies CASSSRSGYDGYTF.

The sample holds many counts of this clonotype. The CDR3 loop reads CASSRRDRGLHNEQFF. In DNA form, the CDR3 reads TGTGCCAGCAGCAGAAGGGACAGGGGGCTGCACAATGAGCAGTTCTTC. The gene calls are TRBV5-6 and TRBJ2-1; 12 positions agree with TRBD1. Germline V gene sequence: CDR1 SGHDT, CDR2 YYEEEE. Germline trimming cut 4 bases from V and 5 bases from J; bases unmatched to any gene: 7. The CDR3 extends over 16 amino acids.

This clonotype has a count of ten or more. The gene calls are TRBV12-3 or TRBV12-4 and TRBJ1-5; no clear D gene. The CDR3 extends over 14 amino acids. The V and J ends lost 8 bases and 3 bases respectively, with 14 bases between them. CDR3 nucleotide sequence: TGTGCCAGCTCCTTACTGGTGTCCAATCAGCCCCAGCATTTT. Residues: CASSLLVSNQPQHF.